The clone carrying this T cell receptor (beta chain) was counted only a few times. This CDR3 has 12 residues. CDR1 is SGHRS, CDR2 YFSETQ, per germline. Trimming stripped 0 bases from V and 4 bases from J, with 4 bases between. This entry belongs to a study of blood T cell repertoires in COVID-19. As for the study in general: Samples of COVID-19 (acute and convalescent) were obtained from the United States, Italy and Spain. T cells, B-cell-depleted T cells, or PBMCs provided the cDNA or gDNA that served as material.

In the authors' workflow: Counts of nucleated cells, estimated from reference gene primer amplification, were obtained. Sequenced by immunoSEQ multiplex PCR; TCRdb stores in-frame clones only, minus some. The DNA was the basis for D and trimming; V, J and clone size are from that table. The repertoire consists of 280,000 or so clones, with roughly 90% occurring once and the leading ten covering 9% to 9.5%. The TCR was taken from a man younger than 35 with active or convalescent COVID-19. The sample taken for sequencing was peripheral blood. V and J are TRBV5-1 and TRBJ1-2; D is unclear. CDR3 protein: CASSLDRYGYTF. The CDR3 DNA is TGCGCCAGCAGCTTGGATCGCTATGGCTACACCTTC.